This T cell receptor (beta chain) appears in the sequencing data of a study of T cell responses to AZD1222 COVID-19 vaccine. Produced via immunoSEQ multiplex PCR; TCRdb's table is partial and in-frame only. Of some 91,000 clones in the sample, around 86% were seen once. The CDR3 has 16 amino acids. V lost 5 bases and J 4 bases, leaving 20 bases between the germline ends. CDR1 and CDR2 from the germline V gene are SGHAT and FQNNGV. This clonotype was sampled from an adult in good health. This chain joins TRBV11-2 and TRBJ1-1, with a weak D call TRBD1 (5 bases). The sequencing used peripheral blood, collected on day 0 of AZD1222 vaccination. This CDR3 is CASSPRTQEPGTEAFF. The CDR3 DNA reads TGTGCCAGCAGCCCCCGCACACAGGAGCCGGGCACTGAAGCTTTCTTT.